The clone carrying this TCR beta chain showed up many times. This CDR3 spans 16 amino acids. Germline V gene sequence: CDR1 SGHNT, CDR2 YYREEE (reference sequence). J lost 2 bases, V lost 4 bases, and 8 bases had no gene match. The data originate from a study of regulatory T cells in long-lasting Graves disease. Time point denoted: newly diagnosed GD, antithyroid drugs for less than 3 months. RNA from PBMCs was the source of the TCR library. Assembly of TCR beta libraries relied on iRepertoire HTBI primers together with Arm-PCR of CDR3 regions. TCRdb fed the multiplex PCR reads into MiXCR, producing one record per CDR3 protein. The sample carries under 450,000 distinct CDR3 sequences, about 16% recorded once. These data were also filed under a second study, of T cells in Graves' hyperthyroidism and ophthalmopathy. As that study records: Newly diagnosed hyperthyroidism, duration under 2 months, in patients aged 18 to 65.

V is TRBV5-4 and J is TRBJ2-5; 10 bases agree with TRBD2. The sequence was collected from a woman between 18 and 29 years old with Graves disease. The source material was peripheral blood mononuclear cells (PBMCs), sampled at new diagnosis, from a patient treated with antithyroid drugs. The CDR3 sequence is CASSPVAGGLQETQYF. The CDR3 bases are TGTGCCAGCAGCCCGGTAGCGGGGGGCCTGCAAGAGACCCAGTACTTC.